The 31 T cell receptor beta chains below were found in one sample sequenced in a study of OX40 agonist ivuxolimab in advanced cancers. Libraries were prepared by immunoSEQ multiplex PCR; TCRdb keeps only in-frame clonotypes and omits some of them. The sample includes tens of thousands of clones, about 86% of them seen just once. Sample: CD4+ or CD8+ T cells sorted from blood, taken in a trial of the OX40 agonist ivuxolimab. These receptors originate from an adult with an advanced solid tumor such as melanoma, head and neck, liver or kidney cancer.

The CDR3 DNA sequence: TGTGCCAGCAGCTTAGTCGACAGACATAATGAAAAACTGTTTTTT. Its translation: CASSLVDRHNEKLFF. V and J are TRBV7-8 and TRBJ1-4; possible D gene TRBD1, 5 bases. Germline CDR1 reads SGHVS; CDR2 reads FQNEAQ. V was trimmed by 1 base and J by 4 bases, leaving 10 bases between them. The CDR3 runs to 15 residues.

V is TRBV5-1 and J is TRBJ1-2; 10 nucleotides agree with TRBD1. V gave up 4 bases and J gave up 14 bases; unmatched junction bases: 11. CDR1 and CDR2 from the germline V gene are SGHRS and YFSETQ. This CDR3 is built from 13 residues. The CDR3 loop reads CASSPDRGPTSTF. CDR3 DNA: TGCGCCAGCAGCCCCGACAGGGGGCCCACCTCTACCTTC.

This chain joins TRBV10-2 and TRBJ1-6, with unresolved D. The germline CDR1 and CDR2 sequences are WSHSY and SAAADI. V dropped 2 bases and J dropped 1 base, with 6 bases sitting between them. The CDR3 has 15 amino acids. CDR3 protein: CASSEPGSYNSPLHF. The CDR3 DNA sequence: TGCGCCAGCAGTGAGCCAGGATCCTATAATTCACCCCTCCACTTT.

This clone was observed a few times. DNA for the CDR3: TGTGCCAGCTCCCCCGGCGCAGGGCGGGGTGAAAAACTGTTTTTT. Its protein is CASSPGAGRGEKLFF. The chain is built from TRBV18 and TRBJ1-4; TRBD1 is a possible D gene (5 bases). CDR1 KGHSH and CDR2 LQKENI come from the germline V gene. This CDR3 contains 15 residues. With 6 bases removed from V and 7 bases from J, the gap between germline ends came to 18 bases.

The gene calls are TRBV11-2 and TRBJ2-7; the D is unclear. The V and J ends lost 5 bases and 0 bases respectively, with 2 bases between them. This CDR3 contains 11 residues. Germline V gene sequence: CDR1 SGHAT, CDR2 FQNNGV. CDR3 in DNA: TGTGCCAGCAGCCACTCCTACGAGCAGTACTTC. Protein: CASSHSYEQYF.

The chain employs TRBV2 and TRBJ1-4; the D is unclear. V dropped 5 bases and J dropped 3 bases, with 13 bases sitting between them. The CDR3 contains 15 residues. Germline V gene lookup returns CDR1 SNHLY and CDR2 FYNNEI. As DNA, the CDR3 is TGTGCCAGCAGTTCAGGTTTGGTGGCTAATGAAAAACTGTTTTTT. Translation gives CASSSGLVANEKLFF.

The chain uses TRBV7-9 and TRBJ1-1; tentatively, D is TRBD1 (5 bases). The CDR3 loop spans 14 amino acids. The V and J ends lost 1 base and 5 bases respectively, with 11 bases between them. Looked up from germline, CDR1 is SEHNR and CDR2 is FQNEAQ (reference sequence). The CDR3 coding sequence is TGTGCCAGCAGCTTAGAGGGTGGGGGGACTGAAGCTTTCTTT. This gives the protein CASSLEGGGTEAFF. The complete variable domain, with remaining parts taken from reference TRBV7-9 and TRBJ1-1, reads DTGVSQNPRHKITKRGQNVTFRCDPISEHNRLYWYRQTLGQGPEFLTYFQNEAQLEKSRLLSDRFSAERPKGSFSTLEIQRTEQGDSAMYLCASSLEGGGTEAFFGQGTRLTVV.

The chain joins TRBV5-1 to TRBJ2-3; D gene uncertain. Germline assignment: CDR1 SGHRS and CDR2 YFSETQ. With 0 bases removed from V and 1 base from J, the gap between germline ends came to 6 bases. CDR3 length: 14 residues. The CDR3 sequence: CASSLGWGTDTQYF. As DNA, the CDR3 is TGCGCCAGCAGCTTGGGGTGGGGCACAGATACGCAGTATTTT.

Here the CDR3 DNA reads TGTGCCAGCAGCGTAGGCCTAGCGTACTCCTACAATGAGCAGTTCTTC. Protein: CASSVGLAYSYNEQFF. The chain is built from TRBV9 and TRBJ2-1; D is possibly TRBD2 (6 bases). The CDR3 has 16 residues. Germline V lookup: CDR1 SGDLS, CDR2 YYNGEE. Between the trimmed V and J ends, which lost 0 bases and 0 bases, there was a span of 10 bases.

This sequence joins TRBV19 and TRBJ1-1; D not certain. Germline V gene lookup returns CDR1 LNHDA and CDR2 SQIVND (reference sequence). Trimming left V 2 bases short and J 1 base short, with 11 bases between. The CDR3 contains 15 residues. The CDR3 sequence: CASSIRRHPNTEAFF. The CDR3 nucleotides read TGTGCCAGTAGTATACGCCGACATCCGAACACTGAAGCTTTCTTT.

The chain combines TRBV7-8 with TRBJ2-1, with 12 bases aligning to TRBD2. V shed 5 bases, J shed 1 base, and the junction held 12 bases outside the gene matches. Germline CDR1 SGHVS, CDR2 FQNEAQ. This CDR3 spans 19 amino acids. The CDR3 sequence is CASSQWRLAGEWSYNEQFF. The CDR3 nucleotides read TGTGCCAGCAGCCAATGGCGACTAGCGGGAGAATGGTCCTACAATGAGCAGTTCTTC. The entire variable domain, with the rest obtained from reference TRBV7-8 and TRBJ2-1, is as follows: GAGVSQSPRYKVAKRGQDVALRCDPISGHVSLFWYQQALGQGPEFLTYFQNEAQLDKSGLPSDRFFAERPEGSVSTLKIQRTQQEDSAVYLCASSQWRLAGEWSYNEQFFGPGTRLTVL.

The chain combines TRBV5-1 with TRBJ1-3; no definite D call. The CDR3 is 11 amino acids. The germline V gene has CDR1 SGHRS and CDR2 YFSETQ. V dropped 3 bases and J dropped 6 bases, with 4 bases sitting between them. CDR3 protein: CASSSKNTIYF. CDR3 bases: TGCGCCAGCAGCTCCAAAAACACCATATATTTT.

This clone is a singleton in its sample. This sequence joins TRBV6-1 and TRBJ2-6, with D possibly matching TRBD1 (5 bases). From germline, CDR1 is MNHNS and CDR2 SASEGT. The CDR3 is 16 residues long. The V and J ends lost 4 bases and 0 bases respectively, with 10 bases between them. CDR3 residues: CASSVQGSSGANVLTF. The CDR3 DNA follows: TGTGCCAGCAGTGTGCAGGGTAGCTCTGGGGCCAACGTCCTGACTTTC.

This clone was recorded a few times. The rearrangement joins TRBV18 to TRBJ1-6; D gene ambiguous. The CDR3 is 16 amino acids. Between the trimmed V and J ends, which lost 5 bases and 7 bases, there was a span of 18 bases. Germline V gene lookup returns CDR1 KGHSH and CDR2 LQKENI. The CDR3 loop is CASSSHRGGTNSPLHF. The DNA of the CDR3 is TGTGCCAGCTCATCGCACCGGGGAGGAACCAATTCACCCCTCCACTTT.

In DNA, the CDR3 is TGTGCCAGCAGCCGTGGTCGGCAGGGGGCAACCGGGGAGCTGTTTTTT. This codes for CASSRGRQGATGELFF. V is TRBV5-6 and J is TRBJ2-2, with 8 bases that match TRBD1. The ends lost 4 bases at V and 5 bases at J; junction bases unmatched: 10. The CDR3 extends over 16 amino acids. Germline CDR1 reads SGHDT; CDR2 reads YYEEEE.

The genes are TRBV27 and TRBJ1-1; D gene unclear. Germline lookup yields CDR1 MNHEY and CDR2 SMNVEV (reference sequence). Trimming pared 6 bases from V and 4 bases from J, leaving 18 bases between. The CDR3 covers 15 residues. The DNA of the CDR3 is TGTGCCAGCAGCTCCTCAGCATCTTCATTCACTGAAGCTTTCTTT. It specifies CASSSSASSFTEAFF.

This rearrangement joins TRBV20-1 to TRBJ2-1; 7 bases fit TRBD1. Per germline, CDR1 DFQATT and CDR2 SNEGSKA (reference sequence). The CDR3 totals 11 residues. V lost 1 base to trimming and J lost 12 bases; unmatched junction nucleotides: 3. CDR3 bases: TGCAGTGCTAGAGCGGGACAGTGGCAGTTCTTC. Encoded protein: CSARAGQWQFF.

The chain combines TRBV10-3 with TRBJ2-1; 9 bases fit TRBD1. With V trimmed by 6 bases and J by 5 bases, 5 bases remained unmatched. This CDR3 contains 14 residues. CDR1 is ENHRY and CDR2 is SYGVKD in the germline V gene. CDR3: CAIRSGTGNNEQFF. The CDR3 bases are TGTGCCATCAGGTCCGGGACAGGGAACAATGAGCAGTTCTTC.

The genes are TRBV20-1 and TRBJ2-2; D unresolved. The length of the CDR3 is 11 residues. Trimming stripped 5 bases from V and 6 bases from J, with 7 bases between. CDR1 and CDR2 (germline): DFQATT, SNEGSKA (reference sequence). In DNA, the CDR3 is TGCAGTGCTCTAAAGGCCGGGGAGCTGTTTTTT. It codes for CSALKAGELFF.

This clone showed up just once. This chain connects TRBV7-2 to TRBJ1-1; D unresolved. Germline V CDR1 and CDR2: SGHTA, FQGNSA. The CDR3 loop spans 11 amino acids. Trimming shortened V by 5 bases and J by 10 bases, and 11 bases separated the two germline ends. The DNA of the CDR3 is TGTGCCAGCAGCCCACGGGTTTTAGCTTTCTTT. Encoded protein: CASSPRVLAFF.

The V gene is TRBV27, the J gene TRBJ2-2; D perhaps matches TRBD2 (6 bases). There are 17 residues in the CDR3. V was clipped by 3 bases and J by 6 bases, with 20 bases between them. The V gene's germline CDR1 is MNHEY and CDR2 SMNVEV (reference sequence). CDR3 nucleotide sequence: TGTGCCAGCAGTTTGGAGGGAACCCAGGAGGGCCCCGGGGAGCTGTTTTTT. Its protein is CASSLEGTQEGPGELFF.

This chain uses TRBV18 with TRBJ1-5; D not certain. V shed 2 bases and J shed 2 bases, with 7 bases lying between them. CDR1 KGHSH and CDR2 LQKENI come from the germline V gene. CDR3 size: 14 residues. The CDR3, as DNA: TGTGCCAGCTCACCAGGGAGTGGCAATCAGCCCCAGCATTTT. It encodes CASSPGSGNQPQHF.

This clone was recorded a few times. This chain connects TRBV5-8 to TRBJ1-2; 7 bases map to TRBD1. In germline, CDR1 is SGHTS, CDR2 YDEGEE. The CDR3 sequence is 13 residues long. With V trimmed by 4 bases and J by 4 bases, 4 bases remained unmatched. The DNA for the CDR3 is TGTGCCAGCAGCGTGACAGGGAGCTATGGCTACACCTTC. It specifies CASSVTGSYGYTF.

This clone was seen only a few times. The chain links TRBV6-5 to TRBJ2-7, with a weak D call TRBD2 (5 bases). Trimming cost V 7 bases and J 0 bases, with 13 bases left between them. The CDR3 consists of 14 residues. Germline V CDR1 and CDR2: MNHEY, SVGAGI. The CDR3 loop is CASKVRAYSYEQYF. CDR3 bases: TGTGCCAGCAAGGTGCGGGCTTACTCCTACGAGCAGTACTTC.

The chain employs TRBV29-1 and TRBJ2-5; 9 bases fit TRBD1. Germline CDR1 SQVTM, CDR2 ANQGSEA. This CDR3 has 13 residues. V dropped 7 bases and J dropped 5; count of bases not matched to a gene: 8. The chain's CDR3 is CSGKKDRGETQYF. In nucleotides, the CDR3 is TGCAGCGGTAAAAAGGACAGGGGCGAGACCCAGTACTTC. Full variable domain (remainder filled in from reference TRBV29-1 and TRBJ2-5): SAVISQKPSRDICQRGTSLTIQCQVDSQVTMMFWYRQQPGQSLTLIATANQGSEATYESGFVIDKFPISRPNLTFSTLTVSNMSPEDSSIYLCSGKKDRGETQYFGPGTRLLVL.

The chain employs TRBV6-5 and TRBJ1-2; 10 bases are a match to TRBD1. The ends lost 5 bases at V and 6 bases at J; junction bases unmatched: 3. CDR3 length: 13 amino acids. Germline V gives CDR1 MNHEY, CDR2 SVGAGI. The CDR3 here is CASSRTGGHGYTF. Written as DNA, the CDR3 is TGTGCCAGCAGTCGGACAGGGGGTCATGGCTACACCTTC.

This chain links TRBV2 with TRBJ1-1; 9 nucleotides match TRBD1. CDR3 length: 13 amino acids. Losses at the gene ends were 8 bases for V and 12 bases for J; bases not matched to a gene: 13. Looked up from germline, CDR1 is SNHLY and CDR2 is FYNNEI. Here the CDR3 reads CASELILGQGTFF. The CDR3 nucleotides are TGTGCCAGCGAACTAATTTTGGGACAGGGAACTTTCTTT. Together with reference TRBV2 and TRBJ1-1, the CDR3 gives the full variable domain: EPEVTQTPSHQVTQMGQEVILRCVPISNHLYFYWYRQILGQKVEFLVSFYNNEISEKSEIFDDQFSVERPDGSNFTLKIRSTKLEDSAMYFCASELILGQGTFFGQGTRLTVV.

CDR3 nucleotides: TGCAGCGTTGAACGGCAGGGGGACACCGGGGAGCTGTTTTTT. This translates into CSVERQGDTGELFF. The chain recombines TRBV29-1 with TRBJ2-2; TRBD1 matches at 7 bases. The CDR3 is made up of 14 amino acids. Germline-derived CDR1 and CDR2 are SQVTM and ANQGSEA. Trimming took 2 bases from V and 3 from J; bases not matched to a gene: 3.

This clone turned up a few times. The V gene is TRBV11-3, the J gene TRBJ2-3; weak D call: TRBD2 (5 bases). Germline CDR1 is SGHNT and CDR2 is YENEEA. V dropped 0 bases and J dropped 1 base, with 11 bases sitting between them. The CDR3 has 16 amino acids. The CDR3 loop reads CASSLESSGGTDTQYF. DNA of the CDR3: TGTGCCAGCAGCTTAGAGTCAAGCGGTGGCACAGATACGCAGTATTTT.

The chain employs TRBV15 and TRBJ1-6; D perhaps matches TRBD1 (5 bases). V was clipped by 5 bases and J by 8 bases, with 10 bases between them. Germline CDR1 is LNHNV and CDR2 is YYDKDF (reference sequence). This CDR3 has 13 residues. CDR3 sequence: CATSDGGDSPLHF. The CDR3 nucleotides are TGTGCCACCAGCGATGGAGGGGATTCACCCCTCCACTTT.

The chain has TRBV7-9 and TRBJ2-2; 7 nucleotides agree with TRBD2. The germline V gene has CDR1 SEHNR and CDR2 FQNEAQ (reference sequence). This CDR3 is built from 14 residues. Losses at the gene ends were 3 bases for V and 4 bases for J; bases not matched to a gene: 2. The CDR3 bases are TGTGCCAGCAGCTTGGGCGGGAGCACCGGGGAGCTGTTTTTT. Amino acids: CASSLGGSTGELFF.